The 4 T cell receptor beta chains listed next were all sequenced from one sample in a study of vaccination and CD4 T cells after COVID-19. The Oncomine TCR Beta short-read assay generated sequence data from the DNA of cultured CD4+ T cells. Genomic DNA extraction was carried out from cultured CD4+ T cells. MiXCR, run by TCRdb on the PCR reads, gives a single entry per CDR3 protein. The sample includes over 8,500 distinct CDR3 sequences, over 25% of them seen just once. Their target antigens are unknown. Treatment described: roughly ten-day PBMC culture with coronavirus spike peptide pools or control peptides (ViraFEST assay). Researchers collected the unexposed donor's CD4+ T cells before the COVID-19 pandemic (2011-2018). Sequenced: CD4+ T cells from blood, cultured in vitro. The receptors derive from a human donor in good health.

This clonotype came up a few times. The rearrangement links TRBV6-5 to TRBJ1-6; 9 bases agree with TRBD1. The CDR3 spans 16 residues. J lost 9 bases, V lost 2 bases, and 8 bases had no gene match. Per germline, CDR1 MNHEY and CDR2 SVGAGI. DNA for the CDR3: TGTGCCAGCAGTTACATAGAAACAGGGGGCGGTTCACCCCTCCACTTT. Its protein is CASSYIETGGGSPLHF.

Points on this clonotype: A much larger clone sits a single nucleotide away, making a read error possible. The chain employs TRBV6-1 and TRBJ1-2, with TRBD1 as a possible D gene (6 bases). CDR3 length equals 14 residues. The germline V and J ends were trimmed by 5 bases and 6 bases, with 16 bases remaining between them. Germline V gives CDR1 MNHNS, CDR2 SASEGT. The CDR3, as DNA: TGTGCCAGCAGTCCCCGGACAGAGGGAGATGGCTACACCTTC. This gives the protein CASSPRTEGDGYTF.

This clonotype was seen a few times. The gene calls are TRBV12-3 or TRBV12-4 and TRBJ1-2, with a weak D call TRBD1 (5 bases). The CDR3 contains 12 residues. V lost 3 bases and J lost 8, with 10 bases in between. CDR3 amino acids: CASSLKGRGYTF. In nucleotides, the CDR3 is TGTGCCAGCAGTTTGAAGGGGAGAGGCTACACCTTC.

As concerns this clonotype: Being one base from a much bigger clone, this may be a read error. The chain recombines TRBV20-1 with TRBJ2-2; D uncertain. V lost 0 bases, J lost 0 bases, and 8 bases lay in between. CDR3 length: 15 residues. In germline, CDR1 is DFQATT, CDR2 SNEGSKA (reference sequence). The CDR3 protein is CSARDGVANTGELFF. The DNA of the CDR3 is TGCAGTGCTAGAGATGGGGTAGCGAACACCGGGGAGCTGTTTTTT.